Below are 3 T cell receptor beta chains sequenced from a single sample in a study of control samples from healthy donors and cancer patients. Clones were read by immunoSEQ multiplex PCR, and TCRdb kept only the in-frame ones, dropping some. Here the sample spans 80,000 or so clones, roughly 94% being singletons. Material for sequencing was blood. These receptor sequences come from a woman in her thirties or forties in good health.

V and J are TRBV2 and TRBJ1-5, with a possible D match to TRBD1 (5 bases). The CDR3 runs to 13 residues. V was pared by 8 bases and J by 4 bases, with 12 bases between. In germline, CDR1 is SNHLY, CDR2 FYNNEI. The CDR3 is CASWGGGNQPQHF. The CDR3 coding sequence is TGTGCCAGCTGGGGGGGAGGGAATCAGCCCCAGCATTTT.

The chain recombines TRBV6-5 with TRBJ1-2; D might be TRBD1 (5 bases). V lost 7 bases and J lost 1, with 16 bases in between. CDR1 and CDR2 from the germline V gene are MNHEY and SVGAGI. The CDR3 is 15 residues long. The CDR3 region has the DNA TGTGCCAGCATCTCTACCAGGGAACTTAACTATGGCTACACCTTC. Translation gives CASISTRELNYGYTF.

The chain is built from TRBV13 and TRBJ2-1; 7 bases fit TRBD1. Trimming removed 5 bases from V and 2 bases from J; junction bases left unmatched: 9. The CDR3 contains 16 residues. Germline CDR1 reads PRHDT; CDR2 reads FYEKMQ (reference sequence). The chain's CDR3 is CASSPTTGWTYNEQFF. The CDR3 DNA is TGTGCCAGCAGCCCCACGACAGGGTGGACCTACAATGAGCAGTTCTTC.